This T cell receptor beta chain was found in a study of blood T cell repertoires in COVID-19. Study-level information: Either two negative PCRs, clearance, or symptom resolution qualified Cohort 3 donors as recovered. The analysed material was cDNA or gDNA that came from T cells, B-cell-depleted T cells, or PBMCs.

Participant-reported clinical history was the basis for cohort assignment. With 7 bases clipped from V and 8 bases from J, the junction kept 10 bases outside the gene matches. CDR1 and CDR2 from the germline V gene are LGHDT and YNNKEL (reference sequence). CDR3 length: 13 residues. Authors' analysis steps: Reference gene primer amplification gave estimated nucleated cell counts. TCRdb keeps only in-frame clones here, not all; method: immunoSEQ multiplex PCR. D and trimming were read from the DNA, whereas the V and J calls and clone size are those reported in that table. The table shows under 300,000 clones, with around nine tenths occurring only once.

Sequencing was carried out using PBMCs or T cells enriched from blood (not recorded which). The chain links TRBV3-1 (or the pseudogene TRBV3-2) to TRBJ1-2, with TRBD1 matching 7 bases. The clonotype was recovered from a woman between 55 and 75 years old in a cohort exposed to, infected with or recovered from COVID-19 (not recorded which). CDR3 in amino acids: CASTQEGARGYTF. Here the CDR3 DNA reads TGTGCCAGCACCCAGGAGGGGGCGCGGGGCTACACCTTC.